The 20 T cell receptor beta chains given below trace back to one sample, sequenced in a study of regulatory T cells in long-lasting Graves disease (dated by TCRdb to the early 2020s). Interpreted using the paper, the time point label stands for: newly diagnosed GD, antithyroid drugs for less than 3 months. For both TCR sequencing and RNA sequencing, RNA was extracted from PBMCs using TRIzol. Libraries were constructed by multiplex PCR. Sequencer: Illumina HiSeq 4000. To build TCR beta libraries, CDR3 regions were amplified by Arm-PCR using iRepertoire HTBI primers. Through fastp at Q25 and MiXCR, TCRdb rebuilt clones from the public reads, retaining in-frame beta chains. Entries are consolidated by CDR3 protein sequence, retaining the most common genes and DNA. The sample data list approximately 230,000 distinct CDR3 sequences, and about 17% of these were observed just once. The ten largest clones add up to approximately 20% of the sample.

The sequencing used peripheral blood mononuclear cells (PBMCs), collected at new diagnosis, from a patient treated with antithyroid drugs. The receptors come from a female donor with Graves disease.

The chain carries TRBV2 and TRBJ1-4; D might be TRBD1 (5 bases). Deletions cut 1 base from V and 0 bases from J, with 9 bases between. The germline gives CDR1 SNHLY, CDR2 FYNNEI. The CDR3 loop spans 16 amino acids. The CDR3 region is CASSEVLGATNEKLFF. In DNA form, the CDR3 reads TGTGCCAGCAGTGAAGTGTTGGGGGCAACTAATGAAAAACTGTTTTTT.

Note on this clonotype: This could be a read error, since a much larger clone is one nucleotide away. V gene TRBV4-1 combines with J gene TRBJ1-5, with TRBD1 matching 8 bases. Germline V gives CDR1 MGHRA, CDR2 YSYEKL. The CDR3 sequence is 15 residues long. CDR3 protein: CASGQSGGSGQPQHF. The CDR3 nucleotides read TGCGCCAGCGGCCAATCAGGGGGCAGCGGTCAGCCCCAGCATTTT.

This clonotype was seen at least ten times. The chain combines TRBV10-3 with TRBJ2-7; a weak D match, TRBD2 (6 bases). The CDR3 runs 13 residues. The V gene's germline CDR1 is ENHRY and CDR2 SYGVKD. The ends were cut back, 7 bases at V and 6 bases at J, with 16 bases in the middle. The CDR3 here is CAITADMEGEQYF. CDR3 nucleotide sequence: TGTGCCATCACGGCCGATATGGAGGGCGAGCAGTACTTC.

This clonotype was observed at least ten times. CDR3 protein: CASSLDSTYEQYF. CDR3 coding DNA: TGTGCCAGCAGCTTGGACAGCACCTACGAGCAGTACTTC. This rearrangement joins TRBV5-5 to TRBJ2-7; D uncertain. This CDR3 has 13 residues. V lost 0 bases and J lost 2, with 6 bases in between. Per the germline V gene, CDR1 is SGHKS and CDR2 is YYEKEE (reference sequence).

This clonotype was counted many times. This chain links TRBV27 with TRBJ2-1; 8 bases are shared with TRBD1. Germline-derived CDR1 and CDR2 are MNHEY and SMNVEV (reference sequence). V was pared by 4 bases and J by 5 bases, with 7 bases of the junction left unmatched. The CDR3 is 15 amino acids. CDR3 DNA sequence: TGTGCCAGCAGTTCACAATACAGGGGGGACAATGAGCAGTTCTTC. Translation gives CASSSQYRGDNEQFF.

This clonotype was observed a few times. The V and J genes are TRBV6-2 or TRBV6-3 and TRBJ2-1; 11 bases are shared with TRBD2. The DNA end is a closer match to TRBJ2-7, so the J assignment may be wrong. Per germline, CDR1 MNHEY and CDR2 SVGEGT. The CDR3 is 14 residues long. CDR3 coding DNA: TGTGCCAGCAAAGAACTAGCGGGAGTCAATGAGCAGTACTTC. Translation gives CASKELAGVNEQYF.

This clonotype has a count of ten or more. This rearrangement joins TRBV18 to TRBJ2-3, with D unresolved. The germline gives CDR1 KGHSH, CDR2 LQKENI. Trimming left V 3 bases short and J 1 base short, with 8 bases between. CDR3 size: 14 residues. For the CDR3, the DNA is TGTGCCAGCTCACCGCTCCAGGGCACAGATACGCAGTATTTT. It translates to CASSPLQGTDTQYF.

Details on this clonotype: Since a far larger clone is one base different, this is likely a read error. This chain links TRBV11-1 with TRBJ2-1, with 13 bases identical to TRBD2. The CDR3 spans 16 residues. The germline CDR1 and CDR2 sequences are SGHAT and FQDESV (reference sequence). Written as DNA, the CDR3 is TGTGCCAGCAGCATTGGACTAGCGGGAGATCTCAATGAGCTGTTCTTC. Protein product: CASSIGLAGDLNELFF.

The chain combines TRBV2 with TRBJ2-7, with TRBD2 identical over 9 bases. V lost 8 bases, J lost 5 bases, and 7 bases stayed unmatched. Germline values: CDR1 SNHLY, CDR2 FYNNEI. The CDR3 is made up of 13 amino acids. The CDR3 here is CASAVAGANEQYF. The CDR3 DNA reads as TGTGCCAGCGCCGTAGCGGGAGCAAACGAGCAGTACTTC.

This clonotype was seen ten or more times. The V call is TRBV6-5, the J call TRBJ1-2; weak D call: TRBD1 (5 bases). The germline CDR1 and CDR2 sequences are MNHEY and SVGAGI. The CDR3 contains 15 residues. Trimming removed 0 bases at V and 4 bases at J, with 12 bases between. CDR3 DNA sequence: TGTGCCAGCAGTTACTCGGGGCGTGTGGGCTATGGCTACACCTTC. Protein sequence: CASSYSGRVGYGYTF.

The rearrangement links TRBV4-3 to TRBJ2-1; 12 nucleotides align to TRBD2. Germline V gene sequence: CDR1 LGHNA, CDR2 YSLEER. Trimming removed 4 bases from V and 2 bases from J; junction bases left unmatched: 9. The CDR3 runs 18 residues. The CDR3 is CASSPGLAGFFTYNEQFF. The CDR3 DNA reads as TGCGCCAGCAGCCCGGGACTAGCGGGTTTTTTTACCTACAATGAGCAGTTCTTC.

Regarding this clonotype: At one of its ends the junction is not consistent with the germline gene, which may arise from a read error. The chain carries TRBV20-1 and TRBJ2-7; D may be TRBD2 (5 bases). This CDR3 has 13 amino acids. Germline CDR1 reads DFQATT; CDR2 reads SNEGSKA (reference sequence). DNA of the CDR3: TGCAGTGCTGAGAGGGCCCCCCGCCACGATCAGTACTTC. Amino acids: CSAERAPRHDQYF.

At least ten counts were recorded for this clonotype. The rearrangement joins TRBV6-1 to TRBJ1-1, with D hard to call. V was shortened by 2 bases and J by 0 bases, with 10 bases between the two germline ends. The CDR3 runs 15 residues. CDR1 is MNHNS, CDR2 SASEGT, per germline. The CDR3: CASSEPGNMNTEAFF. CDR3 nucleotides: TGTGCCAGCAGTGAACCCGGTAACATGAACACTGAAGCTTTCTTT.

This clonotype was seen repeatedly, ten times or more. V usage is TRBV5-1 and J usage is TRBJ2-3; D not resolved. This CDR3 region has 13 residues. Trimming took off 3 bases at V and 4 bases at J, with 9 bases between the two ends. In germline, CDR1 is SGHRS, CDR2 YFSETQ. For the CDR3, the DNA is TGCGCCAGCAGCTCCCTACCCCCAGATACGCAGTATTTT. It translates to CASSSLPPDTQYF.

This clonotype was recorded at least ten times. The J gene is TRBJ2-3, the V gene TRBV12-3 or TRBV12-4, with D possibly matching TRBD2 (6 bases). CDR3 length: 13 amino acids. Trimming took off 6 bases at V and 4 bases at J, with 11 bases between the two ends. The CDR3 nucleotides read TGTGCCAGCAGCATCGGGAGACCAGATACGCAGTATTTT. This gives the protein CASSIGRPDTQYF.

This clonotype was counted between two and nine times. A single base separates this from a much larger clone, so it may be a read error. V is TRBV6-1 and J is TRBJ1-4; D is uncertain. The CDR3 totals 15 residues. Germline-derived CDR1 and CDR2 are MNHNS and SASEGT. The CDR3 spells CACSDDGATNEKLFF. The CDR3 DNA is TGTGCCTGCAGTGACGACGGAGCAACTAATGAAAAACTGTTTTTT.

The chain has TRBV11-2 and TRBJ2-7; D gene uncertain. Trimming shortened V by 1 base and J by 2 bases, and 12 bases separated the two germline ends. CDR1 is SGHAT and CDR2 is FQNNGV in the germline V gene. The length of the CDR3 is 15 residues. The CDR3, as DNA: TGTGCCAGCAGCTTAGCAGAAATTGCGGCCTACGAGCAGTACTTC. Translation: CASSLAEIAAYEQYF.

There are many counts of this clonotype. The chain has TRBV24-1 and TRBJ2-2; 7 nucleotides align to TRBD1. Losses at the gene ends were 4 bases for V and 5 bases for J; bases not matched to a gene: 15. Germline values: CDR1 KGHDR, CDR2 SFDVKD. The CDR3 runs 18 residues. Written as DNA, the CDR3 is TGTGCCACCAGTGACCACGTTGACAGGGAGCGACTGACCGGGGAGCTGTTTTTT. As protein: CATSDHVDRERLTGELFF.

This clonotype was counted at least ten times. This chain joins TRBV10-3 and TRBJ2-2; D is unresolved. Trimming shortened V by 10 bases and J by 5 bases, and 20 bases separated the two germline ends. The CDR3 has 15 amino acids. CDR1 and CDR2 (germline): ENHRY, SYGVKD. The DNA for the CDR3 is TGTGCCACCTACCCAAGGCAGTTTCGGACCGGGGAGCTGTTTTTT. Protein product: CATYPRQFRTGELFF.

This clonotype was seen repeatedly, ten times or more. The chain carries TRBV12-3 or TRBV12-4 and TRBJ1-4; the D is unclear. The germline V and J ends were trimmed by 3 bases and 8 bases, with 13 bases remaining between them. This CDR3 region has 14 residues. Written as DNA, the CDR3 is TGTGCCAGCAGTTTTGGAGGGCGTCGGGAAAAACTGTTTTTT. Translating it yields CASSFGGRREKLFF.